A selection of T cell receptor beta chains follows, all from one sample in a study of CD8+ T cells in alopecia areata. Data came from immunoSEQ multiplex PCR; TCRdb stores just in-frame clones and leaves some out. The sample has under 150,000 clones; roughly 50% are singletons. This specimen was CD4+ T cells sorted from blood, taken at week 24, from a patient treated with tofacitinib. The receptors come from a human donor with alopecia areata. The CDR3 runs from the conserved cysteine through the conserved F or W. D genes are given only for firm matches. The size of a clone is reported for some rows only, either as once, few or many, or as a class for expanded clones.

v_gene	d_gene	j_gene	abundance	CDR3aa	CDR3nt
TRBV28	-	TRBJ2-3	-	CASSLGLSSTDTQYF	TGTGCCAGCAGTTTAGGACTGTCTAGCACAGATACGCAGTATTTT
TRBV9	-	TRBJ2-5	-	CASSVAGGQAETQYF	TGTGCCAGCAGCGTAGCTGGTGGGCAGGCGGAGACCCAGTACTTC
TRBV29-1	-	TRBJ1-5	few	CSVMGGTNQPQHF	TGCAGCGTGATGGGAGGGACCAATCAGCCCCAGCATTTT
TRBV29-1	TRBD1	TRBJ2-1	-	CSVGTGVVEQFF	TGCAGCGTCGGAACAGGGGTTGTTGAGCAGTTCTTC
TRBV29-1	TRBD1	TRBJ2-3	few	CSVDRGADTQYF	TGCAGCGTGGACAGGGGCGCAGATACGCAGTATTTT
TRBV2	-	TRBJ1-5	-	CASSEADSTANQPQHF	TGTGCCAGCAGTGAAGCGGATTCAACAGCAAATCAGCCCCAGCATTTT
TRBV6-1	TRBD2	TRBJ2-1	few	CASSEAGLVFNEQFF	TGTGCCAGCAGTGAAGCGGGACTAGTCTTCAATGAGCAGTTCTTC
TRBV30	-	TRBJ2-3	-	CAWSGIGDTQYF	TGTGCCTGGAGTGGGATTGGAGATACGCAGTATTTT
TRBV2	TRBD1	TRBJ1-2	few	CASSEGQGGPYGYTF	TGTGCCAGCAGTGAAGGGCAGGGGGGTCCTTATGGCTACACCTTC
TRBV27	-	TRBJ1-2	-	CASSLRGNYGYTF	TGTGCCAGCAGTTTGCGGGGAAACTATGGCTACACCTTC
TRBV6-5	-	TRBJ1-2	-	CASSYGRESGYTF	TGTGCCAGCAGTTACGGTCGCGAGAGCGGCTACACCTTC
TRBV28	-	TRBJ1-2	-	CASSPTGRSHGYTF	TGTGCCAGCAGTCCTACGGGGCGGAGCCATGGCTACACCTTC
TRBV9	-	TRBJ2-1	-	CASSEDKGTYNEQFF	TGTGCCAGCAGCGAGGACAAGGGTACTTACAATGAGCAGTTCTTC
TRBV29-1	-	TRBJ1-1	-	CSVFNTEAFF	TGCAGCGTTTTTAACACTGAAGCTTTCTTT
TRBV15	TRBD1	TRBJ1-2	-	CATSTRQGHYGYTF	TGTGCCACCAGCACCAGACAGGGCCACTATGGCTACACCTTC
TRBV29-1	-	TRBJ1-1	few	CSVSQGAVVEAFF	TGCAGCGTGTCTCAGGGAGCGGTGGTTGAAGCTTTCTTT
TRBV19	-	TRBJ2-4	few	CASSRDSYKNIQYF	TGTGCCAGTAGCCGGGACTCCTACAAAAACATTCAGTACTTC
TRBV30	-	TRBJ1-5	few	CAWSVLGSQPQHF	TGTGCCTGGAGTGTACTCGGAAGTCAGCCCCAGCATTTT
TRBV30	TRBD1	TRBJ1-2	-	CARTGDAYGYTF	TGTGCCCGGACAGGGGACGCCTATGGCTACACCTTC
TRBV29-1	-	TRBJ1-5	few	CSVWGAGYSNQPQHF	TGCAGCGTTTGGGGGGCCGGGTATAGCAATCAGCCCCAGCATTTT
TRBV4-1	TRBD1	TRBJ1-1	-	CASSQSPQGAKAFF	TGCGCCAGCAGCCAATCCCCTCAGGGGGCGAAAGCTTTCTTT
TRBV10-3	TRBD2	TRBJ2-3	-	CAAGDSGGVTDTQYF	TGTGCCGCCGGAGATTCCGGGGGGGTCACAGATACGCAGTATTTT
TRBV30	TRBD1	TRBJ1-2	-	CAWSLDRVYGYTF	TGTGCCTGGAGCTTAGACAGGGTCTATGGCTACACCTTC
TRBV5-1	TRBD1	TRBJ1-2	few	CASSPDRGPNGYTF	TGCGCCAGCAGCCCGGACAGGGGGCCGAATGGCTACACCTTC
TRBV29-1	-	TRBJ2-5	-	CSVPEAGPETQYF	TGCAGCGTTCCCGAGGCAGGGCCTGAGACCCAGTACTTC
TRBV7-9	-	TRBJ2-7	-	CASSLGTASSYEQYF	TGTGCCAGCAGCTTAGGTACAGCGAGCTCCTACGAGCAGTACTTC
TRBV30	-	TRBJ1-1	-	CAWNALQGSTEAFF	TGTGCCTGGAACGCTTTGCAAGGCAGCACTGAAGCTTTCTTT
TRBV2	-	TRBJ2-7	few	CATRPPGASSYYEQYF	TGTGCCACCCGACCCCCGGGAGCTAGCAGTTATTACGAGCAGTACTTC
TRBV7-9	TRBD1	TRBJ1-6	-	CASSLAGGQINSPLHF	TGTGCCAGCAGCTTAGCGGGGGGACAGATTAATTCACCCCTCCACTTT
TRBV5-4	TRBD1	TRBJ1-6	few	CASSSQGRGPSPLHF	TGTGCCAGCAGCTCCCAGGGCAGGGGGCCTTCACCCCTCCACTTT
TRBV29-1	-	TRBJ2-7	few	CSVEVQRNYEQYF	TGCAGCGTTGAAGTACAGCGGAACTACGAGCAGTACTTC
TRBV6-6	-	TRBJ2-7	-	CASSLQGIHEQYF	TGTGCCAGCAGTCTACAGGGAATCCACGAGCAGTACTTC
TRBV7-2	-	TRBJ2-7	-	CASSSPGLRSAEQYF	TGTGCCAGCAGCTCACCGGGACTCCGGTCCGCCGAGCAGTACTTC
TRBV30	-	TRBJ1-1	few	CAWSVLVGRAEAFF	TGTGCCTGGAGTGTACTTGTCGGTCGAGCTGAAGCTTTCTTT
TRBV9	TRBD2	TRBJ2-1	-	CASSLGLAGSHEQFF	TGTGCCAGCAGCCTCGGACTAGCGGGGTCCCATGAGCAGTTCTTC
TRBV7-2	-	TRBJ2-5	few	CASSATSLAGETQYF	TGTGCCAGCAGCGCCACGTCCCTGGCAGGGGAGACCCAGTACTTC
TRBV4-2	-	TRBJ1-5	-	CASSQEGERNQPQHF	TGTGCCAGCAGCCAAGAGGGGGAGAGAAATCAGCCCCAGCATTTT
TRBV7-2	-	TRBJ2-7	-	CASSLGRGATYEQYF	TGTGCCAGCAGCTTAGGCCGGGGGGCTACCTACGAGCAGTACTTC
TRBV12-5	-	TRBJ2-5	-	CASSRMMGETQYF	TGTGCTAGTAGCAGAATGATGGGAGAGACCCAGTACTTC
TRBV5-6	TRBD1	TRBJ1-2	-	CASSLVDRGPYGYTF	TGTGCCAGCAGCTTGGTTGACAGGGGGCCTTATGGCTACACCTTC
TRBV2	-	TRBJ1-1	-	CASRTIRRGYTEAFF	TGTGCCAGCAGGACTATCCGCAGGGGATACACTGAAGCTTTCTTT
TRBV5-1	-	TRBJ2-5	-	CASSPPGVQETQYF	TGCGCCAGCAGCCCCCCGGGGGTGCAAGAGACCCAGTACTTC
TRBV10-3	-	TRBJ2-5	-	CAIRDSVRGAQETQYF	TGTGCCATCAGGGATTCAGTACGCGGGGCACAAGAGACCCAGTACTTC
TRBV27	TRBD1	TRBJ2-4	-	CASSFSDRAVIQYF	TGTGCCAGCAGTTTCTCCGACAGGGCGGTTATTCAGTACTTC
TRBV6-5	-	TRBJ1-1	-	CASRAREGTEAFF	TGTGCCAGCAGAGCCAGGGAGGGCACTGAAGCTTTCTTT
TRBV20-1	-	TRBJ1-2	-	CSARDRTVVNF	TGCAGTGCTAGAGATCGGACCGTGGTCAACTTC
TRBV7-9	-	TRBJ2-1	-	CASHREQFF	TGTGCCAGCCACAGGGAGCAGTTCTTC
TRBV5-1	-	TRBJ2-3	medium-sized	CASSFPGEDTQYF	TGCGCCAGCAGCTTCCCAGGGGAGGATACGCAGTATTTT
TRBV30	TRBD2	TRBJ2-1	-	CAWRQKRGSPYNEQFF	TGTGCCTGGAGGCAAAAGCGGGGGTCCCCCTACAATGAGCAGTTCTTC
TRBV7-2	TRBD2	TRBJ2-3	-	CASSSRGGRGPDTQYF	TGTGCCAGCAGCTCGCGGGGGGGCCGAGGTCCAGATACGCAGTATTTT
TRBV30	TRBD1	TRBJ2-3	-	CAWSVNRGHDTQYF	TGTGCCTGGAGTGTAAACAGGGGGCACGATACGCAGTATTTT
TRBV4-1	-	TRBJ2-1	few	CASSRPGLLYNEQFF	TGCGCCAGCAGCCGACCGGGACTTCTATACAATGAGCAGTTCTTC
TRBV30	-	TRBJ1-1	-	CAWSPAVAFF	TGTGCCTGGAGTCCGGCGGTGGCTTTCTTT
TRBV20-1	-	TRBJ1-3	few	CSARVGNTIYF	TGCAGTGCTAGAGTGGGAAACACCATATATTTT
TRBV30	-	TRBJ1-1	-	CAWSPGGNTEAFF	TGTGCCTGGAGCCCCGGAGGGAACACTGAAGCTTTCTTT
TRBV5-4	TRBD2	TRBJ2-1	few	CASSTLAGSLGEQFF	TGTGCCAGCAGCACACTAGCGGGGAGTTTGGGTGAGCAGTTCTTC
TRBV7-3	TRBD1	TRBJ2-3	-	CASSQGQGPTDTQYF	TGTGCCAGCAGTCAAGGACAGGGACCCACAGATACGCAGTATTTT
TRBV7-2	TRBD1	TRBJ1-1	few	CASSLAGRGRVNTEAFF	TGTGCCAGCAGCTTAGCGGGAAGGGGGCGCGTGAACACTGAAGCTTTCTTT
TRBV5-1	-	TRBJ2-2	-	CASSLVPLGNTGELFF	TGCGCCAGCAGCTTGGTCCCCTTGGGGAACACCGGGGAGCTGTTTTTT
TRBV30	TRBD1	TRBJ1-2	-	CAWSAPGGGGGYTF	TGTGCCTGGAGTGCCCCAGGGGGCGGGGGTGGCTACACCTTC